One sample yielded the 15 T cell receptor beta chains listed below, sequenced in a study of T cell changes during pregnancy in multiple sclerosis. Assay used: immunoSEQ multiplex PCR; TCRdb lists only in-frame clones, some missing. This table has tens of thousands of clones, approximately 92% appearing once. This sample comprised CD4+ T cells from peripheral blood mononuclear cells, obtained in the third trimester of pregnancy. The source of these receptors is a female donor with multiple sclerosis, enrolled in a pregnancy study.

V usage is TRBV4-2 and J usage is TRBJ1-4; 8 nucleotides match TRBD1. This CDR3 has 16 residues. Germline V gives CDR1 LGHNA, CDR2 YNFKEQ. Trimming cost V 4 bases and J 6 bases; bases outside gene matches: 10. The CDR3 DNA follows: TGTGCCAGCAGCCCACTTAGGACAGGGAGGGATGAAAAACTGTTTTTT. Residues: CASSPLRTGRDEKLFF.

The chain uses TRBV5-4 and TRBJ2-3; TRBD1 agrees at 10 bases. Germline assignment: CDR1 SGHNT and CDR2 YYREEE (reference sequence). The CDR3 length is 16 residues. The J segment lost 0 bases and the V segment lost 4 bases, leaving 5 bases of the junction unmatched. CDR3 loop: CASSTGTGASTDTQYF. CDR3 bases: TGTGCCAGCAGCACCGGGACAGGGGCTAGCACAGATACGCAGTATTTT.

The chain carries TRBV28 and TRBJ1-5; the D gene is possibly TRBD1 (5 bases). Germline CDR1 MDHEN, CDR2 SYDVKM. The CDR3 loop spans 13 amino acids. Trimming pared 6 bases from V and 5 bases from J, leaving 11 bases between. The CDR3 protein is CASRGGGYQPQHF. The DNA of the CDR3 is TGTGCCAGCAGGGGGGGTGGGTATCAGCCCCAGCATTTT.

This clone was seen once. The CDR3 reads CASSLARVGTGELFF. Here the CDR3 DNA reads TGTGCCAGCAGCTTAGCCAGGGTGGGAACCGGGGAGCTGTTTTTT. The V gene is TRBV7-8, the J gene TRBJ2-2, with D tentatively TRBD1 (5 bases). CDR1 and CDR2 from the germline V gene are SGHVS and FQNEAQ. The ends were cut back, 0 bases at V and 5 bases at J, with 10 bases in the middle. The CDR3 contains 15 residues.

The chain uses TRBV27 and TRBJ2-7, with 10 bases lining up with TRBD1. V lost 3 bases to trimming and J lost 4 bases; unmatched junction nucleotides: 6. The germline gives CDR1 MNHEY, CDR2 SMNVEV (reference sequence). The CDR3 sequence is 15 residues long. CDR3 protein: CASSLYPGQGYEQYF. CDR3 bases: TGTGCCAGCAGTTTGTACCCGGGACAGGGGTACGAGCAGTACTTC.

This rearrangement joins TRBV14 to TRBJ2-3; a weak D match, TRBD2 (5 bases). Trimming took 4 bases from V and 6 from J, leaving 17 bases between them. CDR3 length: 15 amino acids. The germline V gene encodes CDR1 SGHDN and CDR2 FVKESK. The CDR3: CASSPLLLGSDTQYF. CDR3 bases: TGTGCCAGCAGCCCACTACTACTAGGTTCCGATACGCAGTATTTT.

J is TRBJ2-4 and V is TRBV7-2; 9 nucleotides match TRBD2. Germline CDR1 SGHTA, CDR2 FQGNSA. This CDR3 has 15 residues. Losses at the gene ends were 7 bases for V and 3 bases for J; bases not matched to a gene: 7. In nucleotides, the CDR3 is TGTGCCAGCACCATCCAGCGGGGGGACAAAAACATTCAGTACTTC. It translates to CASTIQRGDKNIQYF.

The chain combines TRBV5-6 with TRBJ2-2; 10 nucleotides line up with TRBD2. The CDR3 is made up of 16 amino acids. Losses at the gene ends were 4 bases for V and 1 base for J; bases not matched to a gene: 4. Germline-derived CDR1 and CDR2 are SGHDT and YYEEEE. CDR3 in DNA: TGTGCCAGCAGCCGCAGACTAGCGGGGAACACCGGGGAGCTGTTTTTT. The encoded protein is CASSRRLAGNTGELFF.

The V and J genes are TRBV5-1 and TRBJ2-1; TRBD2 agrees at 8 bases. Germline-derived CDR1 and CDR2 are SGHRS and YFSETQ. The trim removed 4 bases at V and 4 bases at J, leaving 7 bases unmatched. The CDR3 is 15 amino acids. The CDR3 region has the DNA TGCGCCAGCAGCCTTAGTAGCGGGGATTACAATGAGCAGTTCTTC. The encoded protein is CASSLSSGDYNEQFF. Together with reference TRBV5-1 and TRBJ2-1, the CDR3 gives the full variable domain: KAGVTQTPRYLIKTRGQQVTLSCSPISGHRSVSWYQQTPGQGLQFLFEYFSETQRNKGNFPGRFSGRQFSNSRSEMNVSTLELGDSALYLCASSLSSGDYNEQFFGPGTRLTVL.

The chain combines TRBV30 with TRBJ2-2, with 9 bases that match TRBD1. The CDR3 runs to 16 residues. Per germline, CDR1 GTSNPN and CDR2 SVGIG (reference sequence). The trim removed 4 bases at V and 6 bases at J, leaving 12 bases unmatched. The CDR3 sequence is CAWTQRGQGLPGELFF. DNA of the CDR3: TGTGCCTGGACCCAAAGGGGACAGGGTTTACCCGGGGAGCTGTTTTTT.

Here the CDR3 reads CASMRELAAYEQYF. The CDR3 DNA is TGCGCCAGCATGAGGGAACTAGCGGCCTACGAGCAGTACTTC. V gene TRBV10-2 combines with J gene TRBJ2-7; 8 bases are a match to TRBD2. The CDR3 has 14 amino acids. Germline CDR1 is WSHSY and CDR2 is SAAADI. The V gene end was trimmed by 7 bases and the J gene end by 2 bases; junction bases not matched to a gene: 7.

The rearrangement uses TRBV6-1 and TRBJ2-5; the D gene is possibly TRBD2 (5 bases). CDR3 length equals 11 residues. Trimming shortened V by 3 bases and J by 7 bases, and 6 bases separated the two germline ends. Germline-derived CDR1 and CDR2 are MNHNS and SASEGT. The CDR3 DNA sequence: TGTGCCAGCAGTGACCGGGGGACCCAGTACTTC. This gives the protein CASSDRGTQYF.

The chain recombines TRBV4-2 with TRBJ2-7, with D possibly matching TRBD2 (5 bases). CDR3 length equals 16 residues. CDR1 and CDR2 from the germline V gene are LGHNA and YNFKEQ. The V and J ends lost 4 bases and 1 base respectively, with 17 bases between them. The CDR3 spells CASSPRRLSGSYEQYF. The CDR3 DNA sequence: TGTGCCAGCAGCCCGCGCCGGTTATCGGGATCCTACGAGCAGTACTTC.

CDR3: CATSGIGFHLDSSSTDTQYF. CDR3 in DNA: TGTGCCACCAGCGGAATCGGGTTCCACCTAGATTCCTCTAGCACAGATACGCAGTATTTT. The chain is built from TRBV15 and TRBJ2-3; the D is unclear. Germline V gene data show CDR1 as LNHNV and CDR2 as YYDKDF (reference sequence). There are 20 residues in the CDR3. Trimming took 5 bases from V and 0 from J, leaving 27 bases between them.

V is TRBV5-4 and J is TRBJ2-1, with D possibly being TRBD2 (6 bases). In germline, CDR1 is SGHNT, CDR2 YYREEE (reference sequence). This CDR3 spans 15 amino acids. The V end lost 2 bases, the J end lost 3 bases, and 12 bases lay between the germline ends. CDR3 nucleotide sequence: TGTGCCAGCAGCTTTAGCGGAAGAAACTACAATGAGCAGTTCTTC. It yields the protein CASSFSGRNYNEQFF.